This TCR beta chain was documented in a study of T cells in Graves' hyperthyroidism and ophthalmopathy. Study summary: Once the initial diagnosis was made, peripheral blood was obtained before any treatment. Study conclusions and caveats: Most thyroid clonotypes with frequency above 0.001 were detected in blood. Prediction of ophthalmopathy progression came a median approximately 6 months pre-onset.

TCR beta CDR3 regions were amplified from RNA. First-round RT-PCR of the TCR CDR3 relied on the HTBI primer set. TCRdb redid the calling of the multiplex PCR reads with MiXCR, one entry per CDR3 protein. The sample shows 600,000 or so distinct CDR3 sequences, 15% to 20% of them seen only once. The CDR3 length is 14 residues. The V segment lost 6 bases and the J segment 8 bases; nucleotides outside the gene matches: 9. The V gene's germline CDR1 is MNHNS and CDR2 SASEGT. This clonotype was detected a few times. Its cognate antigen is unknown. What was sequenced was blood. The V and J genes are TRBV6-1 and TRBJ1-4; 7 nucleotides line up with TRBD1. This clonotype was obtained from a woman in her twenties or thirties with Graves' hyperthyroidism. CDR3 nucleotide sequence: TGTGCCAGCAGGGAACGACAGGGAGGCGAAAAACTGTTTTTT. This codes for CASRERQGGEKLFF.